Following are 25 T cell receptor beta chains from one sample sequenced in a study of OX40 agonist ivuxolimab in advanced cancers. The method was immunoSEQ multiplex PCR; TCRdb's version includes in-frame clones alone and lacks a portion of them. The table shows around 100,000 clones, with about 91% occurring only once. The sample was CD4+ or CD8+ T cells sorted from blood, taken in a trial of the OX40 agonist ivuxolimab. The receptors stem from an adult with an advanced solid tumor such as melanoma, head and neck, liver or kidney cancer.

The chain couples TRBV9 to TRBJ1-2; no definite D call. The germline V gene has CDR1 SGDLS and CDR2 YYNGEE. CDR3 length equals 14 residues. The V end lost 0 bases, the J end lost 4 bases, and 10 bases lay between the germline ends. The CDR3 nucleotides read TGTGCCAGCAGCGTAGAATTGGCAGGCTATGGCTACACCTTC. Residues: CASSVELAGYGYTF.

V is TRBV18 and J is TRBJ1-3; D is uncertain. CDR3 length: 15 residues. The V gene's germline CDR1 is KGHSH and CDR2 LQKENI. V lost 3 bases and J lost 0, with 9 bases in between. As DNA, the CDR3 is TGTGCCAGCTCACCGAATCCTAGCTCTGGAAACACCATATATTTT. Its protein is CASSPNPSSGNTIYF.

The CDR3 DNA is TGTGCCAGCAGCTTTGCGGGAGGGGGAGGGGAGCTGTTTTTT. Its translation is CASSFAGGGGELFF. The chain is built from TRBV7-2 and TRBJ2-2; 9 bases are shared with TRBD2. This CDR3 region has 14 residues. Germline V CDR1 and CDR2: SGHTA, FQGNSA. Losses at the gene ends were 3 bases for V and 8 bases for J; bases not matched to a gene: 4.

This clone occurred once. The CDR3 loop reads CASSFASGSSYEQYF. The CDR3 region has the DNA TGTGCCAGCAGCTTCGCTAGCGGAAGCTCCTACGAGCAGTACTTC. The chain employs TRBV11-2 and TRBJ2-7, with TRBD2 matching over 7 bases. CDR3 length equals 15 residues. In germline, CDR1 is SGHAT, CDR2 FQNNGV. The V segment lost 3 bases and the J segment 0 bases; nucleotides outside the gene matches: 5. Together with reference TRBV11-2 and TRBJ2-7, the CDR3 gives the full variable domain: EAGVAQSPRYKIIEKRQSVAFWCNPISGHATLYWYQQILGQGPKLLIQFQNNGVVDDSQLPKDRFSAERLKGVDSTLKIQPAKLEDSAVYLCASSFASGSSYEQYFGPGTRLTVT.

The chain links TRBV7-9 to TRBJ1-4; tentatively, D is TRBD1 (5 bases). V dropped 5 bases and J dropped 0 bases, with 13 bases sitting between them. The CDR3 extends over 16 amino acids. Germline V gene sequence: CDR1 SEHNR, CDR2 FQNEAQ (reference sequence). In DNA form, the CDR3 reads TGTGCCAGCAGCCCGGGGCGAGCTGCAACTAATGAAAAACTGTTTTTT. Amino acids: CASSPGRAATNEKLFF.

The rearrangement joins TRBV30 to TRBJ2-1, with D possibly TRBD2 on 6 matching bases. From germline, CDR1 is GTSNPN and CDR2 SVGIG (reference sequence). The CDR3 runs to 17 residues. V was trimmed by 3 bases and J by 5 bases, leaving 23 bases between them. The CDR3 sequence: CAWRVPYSGAEDNEQFF. DNA for the CDR3: TGTGCCTGGAGGGTCCCCTATTCGGGAGCGGAGGACAATGAGCAGTTCTTC.

The gene calls are TRBV5-4 and TRBJ2-1, with a possible D match to TRBD1 (5 bases). V dropped 0 bases and J dropped 7 bases, with 17 bases sitting between them. Germline V gene data show CDR1 as SGHNT and CDR2 as YYREEE (reference sequence). The CDR3 has 16 residues. The CDR3 spells CASSLGQGGLLNEQFF. The CDR3 nucleotides are TGTGCCAGCAGCTTGGGCCAGGGTGGGTTGTTGAATGAGCAGTTCTTC.

V is TRBV5-1 and J is TRBJ2-3, with TRBD2 matching over 8 bases. The ends lost 4 bases at V and 11 bases at J; junction bases unmatched: 12. The CDR3 totals 14 residues. CDR1 is SGHRS, CDR2 YFSETQ, per germline. The CDR3 coding sequence is TGCGCCAGCAGCCCGGGAGGGACTTCTAGTCAGCAGTATTTT. Amino acids: CASSPGGTSSQQYF. The whole variable domain, remainder taken from reference TRBV5-1 and TRBJ2-3, is KAGVTQTPRYLIKTRGQQVTLSCSPISGHRSVSWYQQTPGQGLQFLFEYFSETQRNKGNFPGRFSGRQFSNSRSEMNVSTLELGDSALYLCASSPGGTSSQQYFGPGTRLTVL.

The V gene is TRBV9, the J gene TRBJ2-1; D unresolved. Germline loops: CDR1 SGDLS, CDR2 YYNGEE. V lost 0 bases, J lost 2 bases, and 9 bases lay in between. This CDR3 spans 15 amino acids. The CDR3 DNA follows: TGTGCCAGCAGCGTAGGGTTAGCAACCTACAATGAGCAGTTCTTC. Encoded protein: CASSVGLATYNEQFF. Full variable domain (remainder filled in from reference TRBV9 and TRBJ2-1): DSGVTQTPKHLITATGQRVTLRCSPRSGDLSVYWYQQSLDQGLQFLIQYYNGEERAKGNILERFSAQQFPDLHSELNLSSLELGDSALYFCASSVGLATYNEQFFGPGTRLTVL.

The chain uses TRBV19 and TRBJ1-1; 8 nucleotides line up with TRBD1. The V gene's germline CDR1 is LNHDA and CDR2 SQIVND (reference sequence). V lost 6 bases and J lost 4; bases outside the gene matches: 7. This CDR3 spans 14 amino acids. The CDR3 region is CASSQDRASTEAFF. The CDR3, as DNA: TGTGCCAGTAGCCAGGACAGGGCAAGCACTGAAGCTTTCTTT.

The gene calls are TRBV27 and TRBJ1-1; D possibly corresponds to TRBD1 (5 bases). This CDR3 region has 13 residues. V lost 6 bases and J 5 bases, leaving 13 bases between the germline ends. Germline lookup yields CDR1 MNHEY and CDR2 SMNVEV (reference sequence). DNA for the CDR3: TGTGCCAGCAGAGTCCTCGGGGGGACTGAAGCTTTCTTT. It translates to CASRVLGGTEAFF.

The chain employs TRBV5-6 and TRBJ1-4; 7 bases are shared with TRBD1. Germline trimming cut 1 base from V and 6 bases from J; bases unmatched to any gene: 3. Germline assignment: CDR1 SGHDT and CDR2 YYEEEE. The CDR3 length is 14 residues. The CDR3 DNA is TGTGCCAGCAGCTTGAGGGACAGAGATGAAAAACTGTTTTTT. This encodes CASSLRDRDEKLFF.

The V and J genes are TRBV4-3 and TRBJ2-2; D may be TRBD1 (5 bases). CDR1 is LGHNA, CDR2 YSLEER, per germline. CDR3 length: 17 amino acids. V shed 3 bases and J shed 1 base, with 15 bases lying between them. As DNA, the CDR3 is TGCGCCAGCAGCCAGGGAAGGGGTCGTCTGAACACCGGGGAGCTGTTTTTT. This gives the protein CASSQGRGRLNTGELFF.

The V gene is TRBV11-3, the J gene TRBJ2-6; D is uncertain. CDR1 SGHNT and CDR2 YENEEA come from the germline V gene. V was pared by 1 base and J by 0 bases, with 4 bases between. The CDR3 is 15 amino acids. The CDR3 coding sequence is TGTGCCAGCAGCTTAGGGATCTCTGGGGCCAACGTCCTGACTTTC. Its translation: CASSLGISGANVLTF.

The V and J genes are TRBV29-1 and TRBJ1-1, with D maybe TRBD1 (5 bases). V was shortened by 3 bases and J by 1 base, with 15 bases between the two germline ends. Germline CDR1 and CDR2: SQVTM and ANQGSEA. The CDR3 has 15 residues. CDR3 DNA: TGCAGCGTTGAGGTGGCAGGGATAGGGAACACTGAAGCTTTCTTT. The encoded protein is CSVEVAGIGNTEAFF.

There are a few counts of this clone. This chain joins TRBV28 and TRBJ2-2; D is perhaps TRBD2 (6 bases). The CDR3 has 15 residues. The V gene lost 3 bases and the J gene lost 6 bases, with 14 bases spanning the gap. The germline CDR1 and CDR2 sequences are MDHEN and SYDVKM. The CDR3 here is CASSLGEAGSGELFF. For the CDR3, the DNA is TGTGCCAGCAGTTTGGGGGAGGCAGGCTCCGGGGAGCTGTTTTTT.

The rearrangement uses TRBV6-1 and TRBJ2-1, with 9 bases aligning to TRBD1. This CDR3 is 14 amino acids long. Germline V gene lookup returns CDR1 MNHNS and CDR2 SASEGT. Losses at the gene ends were 10 bases for V and 1 base for J; bases not matched to a gene: 5. The CDR3 spells CATETGGSYNEQFF. In DNA, the CDR3 is TGTGCCACCGAGACAGGGGGGTCCTACAATGAGCAGTTCTTC.

The V call is TRBV7-2, the J call TRBJ2-7; D is possibly TRBD2 (5 bases). Trimming shortened V by 5 bases and J by 3 bases, and 14 bases separated the two germline ends. Per germline, CDR1 SGHTA and CDR2 FQGNSA. The CDR3 runs 14 residues. CDR3 in DNA: TGTGCCAGCAGCCCCGCGCGGGCCAGCTACGAGCAGTACTTC. The encoded protein is CASSPARASYEQYF.

The V call is TRBV4-2, the J call TRBJ2-7, with 11 positions matching TRBD2. Unmatched junction bases numbered 17, after V lost 4 bases and J lost 3 bases. From germline, CDR1 is LGHNA and CDR2 YNFKEQ. This CDR3 has 19 amino acids. This chain's CDR3 is CASSPRVLAGVGEDYEQYF. The DNA of the CDR3 is TGTGCCAGCAGCCCAAGAGTACTAGCGGGAGTAGGGGAGGACTACGAGCAGTACTTC.

V gene TRBV21-1 combines with J gene TRBJ1-1; the DNA was not used to check the table's D call, TRBD1. TRBV21-1 represents a pseudogene. The CDR3 loop spans 15 amino acids. Here the CDR3 DNA reads TGTGCCAGCAGAAACTGGGGACAGCCGGACACTGAAGCTTTCTTT. Translating it yields CASRNWGQPDTEAFF.

The rearrangement joins TRBV19 to TRBJ2-1, with D unclear. CDR1 is LNHDA, CDR2 SQIVND, per germline (reference sequence). This CDR3 is 16 amino acids long. V was shortened by 2 bases and J by 0 bases, with 11 bases between the two germline ends. The CDR3: CASSITPVSSYNEQFF. CDR3 in DNA: TGTGCCAGTAGTATAACCCCAGTGAGCTCCTACAATGAGCAGTTCTTC. The variable domain in full, with the rest retrieved from reference TRBV19 and TRBJ2-1, is DGGITQSPKYLFRKEGQNVTLSCEQNLNHDAMYWYRQDPGQGLRLIYYSQIVNDFQKGDIAEGYSVSREKKESFPLTVTSAQKNPTAFYLCASSITPVSSYNEQFFGPGTRLTVL.

The chain joins TRBV28 to TRBJ1-5; D gene unclear. Germline V gives CDR1 MDHEN, CDR2 SYDVKM. CDR3 length: 16 residues. V was clipped by 2 bases and J by 0 bases, with 11 bases between them. The CDR3 reads CASSLRPGYSNQPQHF. In DNA form, the CDR3 reads TGTGCCAGCAGTTTAAGGCCGGGCTATAGCAATCAGCCCCAGCATTTT.

The chain has TRBV4-2 and TRBJ2-7; 10 nucleotides match TRBD2. The J segment lost 6 bases and the V segment lost 5 bases, leaving 10 bases of the junction unmatched. This CDR3 region has 15 residues. In germline, CDR1 is LGHNA, CDR2 YNFKEQ. The CDR3 nucleotides read TGTGCCAGCAGCATTAGCGGGGGGTGGCGAGCCGAGCAGTACTTC. Protein: CASSISGGWRAEQYF.

This chain joins TRBV7-2 and TRBJ2-2; TRBD1 agrees at 7 bases. The CDR3 sequence is 18 residues long. Losses at the gene ends were 6 bases for V and 1 base for J; bases not matched to a gene: 14. Germline CDR1 reads SGHTA; CDR2 reads FQGNSA. The chain's CDR3 is CASSPGTARPQNTGELFF. The CDR3 DNA reads as TGTGCCAGCAGTCCCGGGACAGCCAGACCTCAGAACACCGGGGAGCTGTTTTTT.

This clone appeared a single time. This chain joins TRBV15 and TRBJ1-1; D ambiguous. The CDR3 totals 15 residues. The V gene lost 1 base and the J gene lost 1 base, with 10 bases spanning the gap. Germline V lookup: CDR1 LNHNV, CDR2 YYDKDF (reference sequence). The CDR3 here is CATSRGNTQNTEAFF. The CDR3 DNA follows: TGTGCCACCAGCAGAGGGAACACTCAGAACACTGAAGCTTTCTTT.